This TCR beta chain came from a study of Ad26.COV2.S vaccination and SARS-CoV-2 variants. Study overall: In the study, Ad26.COV2.S was injected intramuscularly once, or twice 56 days apart.

V lost 0 bases, J lost 6 bases, and 8 bases lay in between. This CDR3 spans 13 amino acids. CDR1 and CDR2 (germline): SGHRS, YFSETQ. Note on this clone: As yet, its antigen is unknown.

Study observations and caveats: There was reportedly substantial breadth in spike-specific CD8+ and CD4+ T cell responses after vaccination.

The assay was immunoSEQ multiplex PCR, and TCRdb's table has in-frame clones only and misses some. Here the sample spans fewer than 900,000 clones, approximately 88% being singletons. Treatment of the sample: 15 to 20 received Ad26.COV2.S at low or high dose, single or two shots; 5 received placebo; per-sample allocation not given. Repertoires come from day 63 after the first vaccine or placebo injection. This chain connects TRBV5-1 to TRBJ2-3; D is uncertain. This clonotype was sampled from a person aged 18-60 years who received the Ad26.COV2.S COVID-19 vaccine or a placebo. Sequenced material: peripheral blood, taken in a trial of Ad26.COV2.S vaccine versus placebo. The CDR3 sequence: CASSLEWSDTQYF. CDR3 bases: TGCGCCAGCAGCTTGGAATGGTCCGATACGCAGTATTTT.